The rows below give T cell receptor beta chains drawn from one sample of a study of PD-L1 blockade in urothelial cancer. TCRdb's copy holds only in-frame clones and misses some; the assay was immunoSEQ multiplex PCR. Of tens of thousands of clones in the sample, about 85% were seen once. The sample in question was PBMCs, obtained around atezolizumab (anti-PD-L1) treatment. Receptors originate from a man in his sixties or seventies with urothelial cancer. Both conserved end residues are part of each CDR3. The D gene is left open where the match is weak. Size values are once, few and many counts, or a class for expanded clones, and some rows have none.

-	TRBV28	-	TRBJ1-3	TGTGCCAGCAGTCACCAGCGGGCAGCGAGACACACCATATATTTT	CASSHQRAARHTIYF
once	TRBV2	-	TRBJ2-3	TGTGCCAGCAGTGAGAGGTCGCGCACCCGCAGCACAGATACGCAGTATTTT	CASSERSRTRSTDTQYF
-	TRBV28	-	TRBJ2-5	TGTGCCAGCAGTTTCTTAGTACCTCAAGAGACCCAGTACTTC	CASSFLVPQETQYF
-	TRBV5-1	TRBD1	TRBJ1-2	TGCGCCAGCAGCCGGACAGGGGATCGTGGCTACACCTTC	CASSRTGDRGYTF
few	TRBV28	TRBD1	TRBJ2-7	TGTGCCAGCAGTCCGGGACAGGCTCGCTCCTACGAGCAGTACTTC	CASSPGQARSYEQYF
-	TRBV19	-	TRBJ1-5	TGTGCCAGTACCCCTGGCGCCGGGAGGGGGGGCAATCAGCCCCAGCATTTT	CASTPGAGRGGNQPQHF
-	TRBV28	TRBD1	TRBJ2-7	TGTGCCAGCAGTGGGACAGGTTCAATCTACGAGCAGTACTTC	CASSGTGSIYEQYF
-	TRBV28	TRBD2	TRBJ2-2	TGTGCCAGCAGTCCCATGACTAGCGGGAGGGGCGGGGAGCTGTTTTTT	CASSPMTSGRGGELFF
-	TRBV5-1	TRBD2	TRBJ2-6	TGCGCCAGCAGCATCGGGACTAGCGGACCTGGGGCCAACGTCCTGACTTTC	CASSIGTSGPGANVLTF
-	TRBV27	-	TRBJ1-5	TGTGCCAGCAGTTTTGGCAGGGGAAGTCAGCCCCAGCATTTT	CASSFGRGSQPQHF
-	TRBV10-2	TRBD2	TRBJ2-1	TGCGCCAGCAGCCAGACTCTAGCGGGCCACAATGAGCAGTTCTTC	CASSQTLAGHNEQFF
once	TRBV10-2	TRBD2	TRBJ2-7	TGCGCCAGCAGTGATCAACGGACTAGCGGGAGCCCCCAGCAGTACTTC	CASSDQRTSGSPQQYF
-	TRBV25-1	-	TRBJ2-1	TGTGCCAGCCGGAAGGGTGGGAGTAGGAACAATGAGCAGTTCTTC	CASRKGGSRNNEQFF
-	TRBV5-4	TRBD2	TRBJ2-3	TGTGCCAGCAGCTTGTCCCGGCTAGCGGCCACAGATACGCAGTATTTT	CASSLSRLAATDTQYF
-	TRBV5-1	TRBD1	TRBJ2-2	TGCGCCAGCAGCTTGGGGACAGGGCACACCACCGGGGAGCTGTTTTTT	CASSLGTGHTTGELFF